Below, 24 T cell receptor beta chains from the same sample are listed, as sequenced in a study of T cell responses to AZD1222 COVID-19 vaccine. The table came from immunoSEQ multiplex PCR; TCRdb's copy has only in-frame clones and leaves some out. The sample carries some 140,000 clones, over 65% recorded once. Sequencing used peripheral blood, obtained on day 0 of AZD1222 vaccination. The receptor set was obtained from an adult in good health.

The chain has TRBV4-1 and TRBJ1-3; unclear D gene. Germline CDR1 MGHRA, CDR2 YSYEKL. V shed 0 bases and J shed 0 bases, with 9 bases lying between them. This CDR3 has 16 residues. This chain's CDR3 is CASSQERHFSGNTIYF. The CDR3 DNA reads TGCGCCAGCAGCCAAGAAAGACACTTCTCTGGAAACACCATATATTTT.

The chain employs TRBV28 and TRBJ1-1; 8 bases fit TRBD1. Unmatched junction bases numbered 7, after V lost 3 bases and J lost 4 bases. CDR3 length: 15 residues. From germline, CDR1 is MDHEN and CDR2 SYDVKM. The CDR3 is CASSFSGGKGTEAFF. The CDR3 nucleotides are TGTGCCAGCAGTTTCTCAGGGGGCAAGGGCACTGAAGCTTTCTTT.

The chain couples TRBV2 to TRBJ1-6; no definite D call. From germline, CDR1 is SNHLY and CDR2 FYNNEI. Trimming cost V 6 bases and J 0 bases, with 6 bases left between them. CDR3 size: 14 residues. This CDR3 is CASSVSSYNSPLHF. For the CDR3, the DNA is TGTGCCAGCAGCGTCAGCTCCTATAATTCACCCCTCCACTTT. Drawing the rest from reference TRBV2 and TRBJ1-6, the complete variable domain is EPEVTQTPSHQVTQMGQEVILRCVPISNHLYFYWYRQILGQKVEFLVSFYNNEISEKSEIFDDQFSVERPDGSNFTLKIRSTKLEDSAMYFCASSVSSYNSPLHFGNGTRLTVT.

The chain is built from TRBV5-8 and TRBJ1-6; D may be TRBD1 (5 bases). This CDR3 has 15 amino acids. V lost 1 base, J lost 2 bases, and 7 bases lay in between. CDR1 and CDR2 from the germline V gene are SGHTS and YDEGEE. The CDR3 nucleotides read TGTGCCAGCAGCTTGATGGGGCCCTATAATTCACCCCTCCACTTT. It codes for CASSLMGPYNSPLHF.

V gene TRBV30 combines with J gene TRBJ1-2; D perhaps matches TRBD1 (6 bases). Trimming removed 0 bases at V and 7 bases at J, with 9 bases between. The germline CDR1 and CDR2 sequences are GTSNPN and SVGIG (reference sequence). The CDR3 is 12 residues long. CDR3 sequence (DNA): TGTGCCTGGAGTGTAGGGGGACTTGGCTACACCTTC. Translated: CAWSVGGLGYTF.

As for this clone: Other DNA sequences in the sample encode the same CDR3. The chain combines TRBV18 with TRBJ1-5; D might be TRBD1 (6 bases). CDR1 KGHSH and CDR2 LQKENI come from the germline V gene. The CDR3 is 15 residues long. Trimming shortened V by 3 bases and J by 5 bases, and 14 bases separated the two germline ends. The CDR3: CASSPTGGRDQPQHF. In nucleotides, the CDR3 is TGTGCCAGCTCACCGACGGGGGGGCGCGATCAGCCCCAGCATTTT.

This rearrangement joins TRBV5-4 to TRBJ1-6, with unresolved D. Germline CDR1 reads SGHNT; CDR2 reads YYREEE (reference sequence). The CDR3 runs 15 residues. The V gene lost 0 bases and the J gene lost 5 bases, with 9 bases spanning the gap. CDR3 region: CASSLEQHDNSPLHF. The CDR3 nucleotides are TGTGCCAGCAGCTTGGAGCAGCATGATAATTCACCCCTCCACTTT.

This rearrangement joins TRBV5-1 to TRBJ1-1; D unresolved. Looked up from germline, CDR1 is SGHRS and CDR2 is YFSETQ. The V and J ends lost 5 bases and 11 bases respectively, with 19 bases between them. The CDR3 sequence is 13 residues long. Here the CDR3 DNA reads TGCGCCAGCAGTTTCGCGGAGCCAAAGTCGGCTTTCTTT. The encoded protein is CASSFAEPKSAFF.

The rearrangement joins TRBV7-6 to TRBJ1-5; 9 positions agree with TRBD1. J was trimmed by 1 base and V by 1 base; bases with no gene match: 8. CDR1 and CDR2 (germline): SGHVS, FNYEAQ. The CDR3 loop spans 18 amino acids. CDR3 in DNA: TGTGCCAGCAGCTTAGGTTCCGGACAGGGGACAAGCAATCAGCCCCAGCATTTT. Protein product: CASSLGSGQGTSNQPQHF.

This chain uses TRBV9 with TRBJ2-3; 7 bases match TRBD1. Germline lookup yields CDR1 SGDLS and CDR2 YYNGEE. Trimming took 2 bases from V and 2 from J; bases not matched to a gene: 5. CDR3 length: 15 residues. The CDR3 loop is CASSVRDSHTDTQYF. In DNA, the CDR3 is TGTGCCAGCAGCGTTCGGGACAGCCACACAGATACGCAGTATTTT.

V and J are TRBV9 and TRBJ1-5, with D hard to call. The CDR3 contains 13 residues. With 7 bases removed from V and 7 bases from J, the gap between germline ends came to 15 bases. Germline assignment: CDR1 SGDLS and CDR2 YYNGEE. The chain's CDR3 is CASSIGVGQPQHF. CDR3 nucleotides: TGTGCCAGCTCTATCGGGGTCGGCCAGCCCCAGCATTTT. Supplemented by reference TRBV9 and TRBJ1-5, the full variable domain reads DSGVTQTPKHLITATGQRVTLRCSPRSGDLSVYWYQQSLDQGLQFLIQYYNGEERAKGNILERFSAQQFPDLHSELNLSSLELGDSALYFCASSIGVGQPQHFGDGTRLSIL.

In nucleotides, the CDR3 is TGTGCCAGCAGTTCCCCTTCCGGGACAGGGTTAGATACGCAGTATTTT. It specifies CASSSPSGTGLDTQYF. The V call is TRBV28, the J call TRBJ2-3; 9 bases are a match to TRBD1. The CDR3 consists of 16 residues. Germline assignment: CDR1 MDHEN and CDR2 SYDVKM. The V segment lost 4 bases and the J segment 5 bases; nucleotides outside the gene matches: 10.

V gene TRBV5-8 combines with J gene TRBJ2-6; either TRBD1 or TRBD2 may supply D (5 bases each). This CDR3 has 16 residues. Germline-derived CDR1 and CDR2 are SGHTS and YDEGEE. Trimming took off 1 base at V and 0 bases at J, with 8 bases between the two ends. The CDR3 sequence: CASSLWGYSGANVLTF. In DNA form, the CDR3 reads TGTGCCAGCAGCTTGTGGGGGTACTCTGGGGCCAACGTCCTGACTTTC.

The J gene is TRBJ1-1, the V gene TRBV2; no firm D call. Trimming shortened V by 7 bases and J by 2 bases, and 5 bases separated the two germline ends. Germline lookup yields CDR1 SNHLY and CDR2 FYNNEI. The CDR3 is made up of 11 amino acids. The CDR3 DNA reads TGTGCCAGCAATCCAAACACTGAAGCTTTCTTT. Translating it yields CASNPNTEAFF.

V gene TRBV5-1 combines with J gene TRBJ1-5, with D possibly matching TRBD1 (6 bases). CDR1 and CDR2 (germline): SGHRS, YFSETQ. The CDR3 consists of 14 residues. V dropped 0 bases and J dropped 7 bases, with 11 bases sitting between them. The CDR3 region is CASSLEGGLQPQHF. CDR3 DNA sequence: TGCGCCAGCAGCTTGGAGGGGGGCCTCCAGCCCCAGCATTTT.

The V and J genes are TRBV5-1 and TRBJ1-2; the D is unclear. Trimming pared 0 bases from V and 0 bases from J, leaving 12 bases between. Germline loops: CDR1 SGHRS, CDR2 YFSETQ. The CDR3 has 16 residues. As DNA, the CDR3 is TGCGCCAGCAGCTTGGGGGCAGTAATAGCTAACTATGGCTACACCTTC. It is translated as CASSLGAVIANYGYTF. Full variable domain (missing parts from reference TRBV5-1 and TRBJ1-2): KAGVTQTPRYLIKTRGQQVTLSCSPISGHRSVSWYQQTPGQGLQFLFEYFSETQRNKGNFPGRFSGRQFSNSRSEMNVSTLELGDSALYLCASSLGAVIANYGYTFGSGTRLTVV.

The chain links TRBV6-5 to TRBJ2-5; 7 bases align to TRBD2. Germline V gene sequence: CDR1 MNHEY, CDR2 SVGAGI. The CDR3 loop spans 14 amino acids. J gave up 4 bases and V 7 bases, and 9 bases lay outside the gene matches. The CDR3 DNA sequence: TGTGCCAGCACGGGTGGGGGGGTTAGAGAGACCCAGTACTTC. It translates to CASTGGGVRETQYF.

In regard to this clone: The junction and the germline gene differ at one end; a read error may be behind it. This chain uses TRBV7-7 with TRBJ2-7, with 11 bases fitting TRBD1. Germline-derived CDR1 and CDR2 are SSHAT and FNYEAQ (reference sequence). This CDR3 spans 14 amino acids. The CDR3 region has the DNA TGTGCTAGCAGCTCCGGGACAGGGGGTTACGAGCAGTACTTC. Protein product: CASSSGTGGYEQYF.

This chain links TRBV5-1 with TRBJ1-2, with D uncertain. Trimming removed 2 bases from V and 2 bases from J, with 16 bases in between. CDR3 size: 16 residues. Germline CDR1 is SGHRS and CDR2 is YFSETQ. CDR3 protein: CASSFSSGGFNYGYTF. The DNA of the CDR3 is TGCGCCAGCAGCTTCAGTAGTGGAGGCTTCAACTATGGCTACACCTTC.

This chain joins TRBV5-4 and TRBJ1-2, with 9 nucleotides matching TRBD1. CDR1 is SGHNT and CDR2 is YYREEE in the germline V gene (reference sequence). This CDR3 is 13 amino acids long. With V trimmed by 2 bases and J by 13 bases, 9 bases remained unmatched. The CDR3 reads CASSFADRGVGTF. Here the CDR3 DNA reads TGTGCCAGCAGCTTCGCGGACAGGGGAGTTGGCACCTTC.

This clone came up a few times. The chain links TRBV9 to TRBJ2-1; D could derive from TRBD1 or TRBD2 (5 bases each). The V end lost 2 bases, the J end lost 5 bases, and 8 bases lay between the germline ends. Germline-derived CDR1 and CDR2 are SGDLS and YYNGEE. This CDR3 region has 13 residues. The CDR3 sequence: CASSVRDDNEQFF. The DNA for the CDR3 is TGTGCCAGCAGCGTTAGGGACGACAATGAGCAGTTCTTC. The full variable domain, its missing parts supplied by reference TRBV9 and TRBJ2-1, is DSGVTQTPKHLITATGQRVTLRCSPRSGDLSVYWYQQSLDQGLQFLIQYYNGEERAKGNILERFSAQQFPDLHSELNLSSLELGDSALYFCASSVRDDNEQFFGPGTRLTVL.

This clone was observed a single time. The rearrangement joins TRBV10-3 to TRBJ1-6; 9 nucleotides line up with TRBD1. With 8 bases clipped from V and 1 base from J, the junction kept 21 bases outside the gene matches. The CDR3 length is 21 residues. Germline V gene sequence: CDR1 ENHRY, CDR2 SYGVKD. CDR3: CAISPNTGGWGLRSYNSPLHF. The CDR3 region has the DNA TGTGCCATCTCCCCAAACACAGGGGGCTGGGGTTTAAGGTCCTATAATTCACCCCTCCACTTT.

This chain uses TRBV6-1 with TRBJ1-5, with unresolved D. Germline CDR1 is MNHNS and CDR2 is SASEGT. CDR3 length: 14 amino acids. V dropped 2 bases and J dropped 0 bases, with 5 bases sitting between them. DNA for the CDR3: TGTGCCAGCAGTGAACAGTCTAGCAATCAGCCCCAGCATTTT. Amino acid sequence: CASSEQSSNQPQHF.

This clone was found once. The gene calls are TRBV11-3 and TRBJ2-2, with TRBD1 matching 8 bases. Germline V gives CDR1 SGHNT, CDR2 YENEEA. V shed 1 base, J shed 0 bases, and the junction held 1 base outside the gene matches. The CDR3 has 16 residues. The CDR3 bases are TGTGCCAGCAGCTTAGGACAGGGGACGAACACCGGGGAGCTGTTTTTT. It codes for CASSLGQGTNTGELFF.